The 15 T cell receptor beta chains below were found in one sample sequenced in a study of blood T cell repertoires in COVID-19. The repertoire was sequenced with immunoSEQ multiplex PCR; TCRdb's copy has only in-frame clones and lacks some. The top ten clones hold about 4% of a sample with around 30,000 clones, roughly 94% of them seen once. Sequenced input: peripheral blood. These receptors were obtained from a human donor with active COVID-19. The donor label of this sample is uncertain.

This chain links TRBV5-1 with TRBJ2-7; TRBD1 might be the D (5 bases). This CDR3 comprises 13 residues. Germline V gene sequence: CDR1 SGHRS, CDR2 YFSETQ. The V end lost 4 bases, the J end lost 4 bases, and 12 bases lay between the germline ends. CDR3 sequence (DNA): TGCGCCAGCAGCCCCGACAGTTTATACGAGCAGTACTTC. Its protein is CASSPDSLYEQYF.

The table lists this clone with a few counts. This sequence joins TRBV4-1 and TRBJ2-7, with TRBD2 identical over 14 bases. CDR1 is MGHRA and CDR2 is YSYEKL in the germline V gene. This CDR3 spans 15 amino acids. The V gene end was trimmed by 4 bases and the J gene end by 5 bases; junction bases not matched to a gene: 4. The CDR3 region has the DNA TGCGCCAGCAGCCGGGGACTAGCGGGAGCCGACGAGCAGTACTTC. Protein sequence: CASSRGLAGADEQYF.

The rearrangement uses TRBV7-6 and TRBJ2-1; 8 bases line up with TRBD2. The CDR3 totals 16 residues. Germline assignment: CDR1 SGHVS and CDR2 FNYEAQ. V lost 7 bases to trimming and J lost 2 bases; unmatched junction nucleotides: 10. The CDR3 DNA is TGTGCCAGCAACACCGGGGGCGGGGGGCCCTACAATGAGCAGTTCTTC. Amino acids: CASNTGGGGPYNEQFF. Looking up the rest from reference TRBV7-6 and TRBJ2-1 gives the full variable domain: GAGVSQSPRYKVTKRGQDVALRCDPISGHVSLYWYRQALGQGPEFLTYFNYEAQQDKSGLPNDRFSAERPEGSISTLTIQRTEQRDSAMYRCASNTGGGGPYNEQFFGPGTRLTVL.

CDR3 DNA: TGCGCCACCACGACCGGGAAGGTACCACCAGGGGCGCGTGAGGAGACCCAGTACTTC. As protein: CATTTGKVPPGAREETQYF. The chain recombines TRBV5-1 with TRBJ2-5; D may be TRBD1 (6 bases). Germline CDR1 reads SGHRS; CDR2 reads YFSETQ. The V end lost 9 bases, the J end lost 5 bases, and 35 bases lay between the germline ends. The CDR3 is made up of 19 amino acids.

V usage is TRBV19 and J usage is TRBJ2-7; a weak D match, TRBD2 (5 bases). The CDR3 covers 14 residues. The V and J ends lost 1 base and 1 base respectively, with 8 bases between them. The germline V gene encodes CDR1 LNHDA and CDR2 SQIVND (reference sequence). The CDR3, as DNA: TGTGCCAGTAGTATAGCGCCGGGATCCTACGAGCAGTACTTC. Translated, it gives CASSIAPGSYEQYF.

This sequence joins TRBV29-1 and TRBJ1-4; 7 nucleotides match TRBD1. Germline V CDR1 and CDR2: SQVTM, ANQGSEA. The CDR3 runs 12 residues. Here the CDR3 reads CGGSDRTEKLFF. CDR3 coding DNA: TGCGGGGGATCGGACAGGACTGAAAAACTGTTTTTT.

This clone was seen only once. V usage is TRBV19 and J usage is TRBJ1-4; D unresolved. The CDR3 is 15 amino acids. Germline V gene lookup returns CDR1 LNHDA and CDR2 SQIVND (reference sequence). The V gene lost 3 bases and the J gene lost 3 bases, with 11 bases spanning the gap. The CDR3 region is CASSMGGPANEKLFF. The CDR3 nucleotides read TGTGCCAGTAGTATGGGTGGGCCGGCTAATGAAAAACTGTTTTTT.

The rearrangement uses TRBV3-1 (or the pseudogene TRBV3-2) and TRBJ2-3; D may be TRBD2 (6 bases). Germline V gene lookup returns CDR1 LGHDT and CDR2 YNNKEL (reference sequence). The CDR3 totals 16 residues. With 2 bases removed from V and 1 base from J, the gap between germline ends came to 13 bases. CDR3: CASSQFSGSGTDTQYF. CDR3 sequence (DNA): TGTGCCAGCAGCCAATTTAGCGGTTCGGGCACAGATACGCAGTATTTT.

This clone appeared once. The chain joins TRBV7-2 to TRBJ2-7, with 11 bases fitting TRBD2. The CDR3 contains 17 residues. Per the germline V gene, CDR1 is SGHTA and CDR2 is FQGNSA. V dropped 1 base and J dropped 4; count of bases not matched to a gene: 9. In nucleotides, the CDR3 is TGTGCCAGCAGCTTAGACCCGGCTAGCGGGGGGTTGTACGAGCAGTACTTC. As protein: CASSLDPASGGLYEQYF.

V is TRBV6-5 and J is TRBJ1-1; weak D call: TRBD1 (5 bases). The germline V gene encodes CDR1 MNHEY and CDR2 SVGAGI. This CDR3 is built from 13 residues. The V gene lost 2 bases and the J gene lost 6 bases, with 10 bases spanning the gap. CDR3 sequence reads: CASSYETGSEAFF. DNA of the CDR3: TGTGCCAGCAGTTACGAAACAGGCTCTGAAGCTTTCTTT.

This clone was recorded once. CDR3 protein: CASSRSRDRDNQPQHF. CDR3 in DNA: TGTGCCAGCAGCCGTAGCCGGGACAGAGACAATCAGCCCCAGCATTTT. J is TRBJ1-5 and V is TRBV7-8; 7 nucleotides agree with TRBD1. Germline trimming cut 5 bases from V and 3 bases from J; bases unmatched to any gene: 10. The length of the CDR3 is 16 residues. Germline V gene data show CDR1 as SGHVS and CDR2 as FQNEAQ.

The chain uses TRBV6-2 or TRBV6-3 and TRBJ2-2, with 8 bases lining up with TRBD2. This CDR3 contains 18 residues. V dropped 1 base and J dropped 6; count of bases not matched to a gene: 13. The germline V gene has CDR1 MNHEY and CDR2 SVGEGT. The CDR3 nucleotides are TGTGCCAGCAGTTACTACTCCCTACGGCGGGAGGTTCCCGGGGAGCTGTTTTTT. Translated, it gives CASSYYSLRREVPGELFF.

The gene calls are TRBV28 and TRBJ1-5; D is unclear. The V end lost 3 bases, the J end lost 0 bases, and 12 bases lay between the germline ends. Germline CDR1 and CDR2: MDHEN and SYDVKM. The CDR3 totals 16 residues. The chain's CDR3 is CASSFPEVGSNQPQHF. The DNA of the CDR3 is TGTGCCAGCAGTTTCCCCGAGGTCGGTAGCAATCAGCCCCAGCATTTT.

This rearrangement joins TRBV3-1 (or the pseudogene TRBV3-2) to TRBJ1-2; the D gene is possibly TRBD1 (5 bases). Germline V gene sequence: CDR1 LGHDT, CDR2 YNNKEL (reference sequence). The CDR3 runs to 15 residues. With 1 base removed from V and 2 bases from J, the gap between germline ends came to 11 bases. The CDR3 nucleotides read TGTGCCAGCAGCCAAGCTGCGGGACCAAACTATGGCTACACCTTC. Translating gives CASSQAAGPNYGYTF.

The chain combines TRBV5-1 with TRBJ2-2, with D possibly matching TRBD2 (5 bases). Trimming took 3 bases from V and 5 from J, leaving 14 bases between them. This CDR3 comprises 15 residues. Germline lookup yields CDR1 SGHRS and CDR2 YFSETQ. The CDR3 bases are TGCGCCAGCAGCTCGGAGGACTCTCGAACCGGGGAGCTGTTTTTT. Amino acids: CASSSEDSRTGELFF.